This TCR beta chain was captured by sequencing in a study of blood T cell repertoires in COVID-19. Sequenced by immunoSEQ multiplex PCR; TCRdb stores in-frame clones only, minus some. The table has tens of thousands of clones, roughly 86% seen once. The material sequenced was peripheral blood. This TCR came from a human donor in a cohort sampled during active COVID-19.

DNA for the CDR3: TGCGCCAGCATGCGTTCAGGGAATTCACCCCTCCACTTT. The encoded protein is CASMRSGNSPLHF. This chain connects TRBV5-1 to TRBJ1-6; D is possibly TRBD1 (5 bases). The germline V gene has CDR1 SGHRS and CDR2 YFSETQ. V was pared by 6 bases and J by 7 bases, with 11 bases between. CDR3 size: 13 residues.